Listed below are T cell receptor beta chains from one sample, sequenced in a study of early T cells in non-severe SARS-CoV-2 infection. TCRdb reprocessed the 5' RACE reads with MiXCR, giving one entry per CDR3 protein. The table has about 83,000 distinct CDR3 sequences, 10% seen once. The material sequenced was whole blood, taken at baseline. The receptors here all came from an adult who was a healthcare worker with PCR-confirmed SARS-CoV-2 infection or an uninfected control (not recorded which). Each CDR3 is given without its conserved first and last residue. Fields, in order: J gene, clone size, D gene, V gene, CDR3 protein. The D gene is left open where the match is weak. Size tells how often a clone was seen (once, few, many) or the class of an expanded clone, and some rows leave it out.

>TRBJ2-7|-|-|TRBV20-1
SARDQGRAYEQY
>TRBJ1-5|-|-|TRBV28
ASSLGSGQPQH
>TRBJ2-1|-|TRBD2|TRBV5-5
ASSSYGGSGDEQF
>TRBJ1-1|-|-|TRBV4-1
ASSQGQAQNTEAF
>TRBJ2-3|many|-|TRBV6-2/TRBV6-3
ASRDTTSYTDTQY
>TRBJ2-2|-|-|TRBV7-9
ASSLTGTVHTGELF
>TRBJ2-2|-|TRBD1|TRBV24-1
ATSDPGQEDIMNTGELF
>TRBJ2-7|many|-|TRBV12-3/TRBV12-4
ASSLGGAQQY
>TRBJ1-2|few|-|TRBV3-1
ASSQTGNYGYT
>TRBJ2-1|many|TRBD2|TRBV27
ASSFGLVAGEGFEQF
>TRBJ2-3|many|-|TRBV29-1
SGVDSTQY
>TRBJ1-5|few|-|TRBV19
ASSTSNQPQH
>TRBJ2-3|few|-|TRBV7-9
ASSPDYTDTQY
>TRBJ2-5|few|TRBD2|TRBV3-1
ASSEPGGSQAQY
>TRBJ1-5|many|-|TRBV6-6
ASSYVQGSNQPQH
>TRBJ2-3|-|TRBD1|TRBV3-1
ASSQDSGQLTDTQY
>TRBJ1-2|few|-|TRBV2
ASSSEGMSGYT
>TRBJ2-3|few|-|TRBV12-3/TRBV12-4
ASRASGSIDTQY
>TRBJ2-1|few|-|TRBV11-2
ASSLDRGAANEQF
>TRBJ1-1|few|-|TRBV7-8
ASSRGMIGVNTEAF
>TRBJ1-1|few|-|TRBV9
ASSPEAESTEAF
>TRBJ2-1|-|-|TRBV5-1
ASSLDRFNEQF
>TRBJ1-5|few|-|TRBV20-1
SARDGVNQPQH
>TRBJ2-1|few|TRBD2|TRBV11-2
ASSPPPGGHVQEF
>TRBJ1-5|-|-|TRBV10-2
ASRQGSNQPQH
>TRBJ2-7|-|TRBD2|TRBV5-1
ASSLASGPLGEQY
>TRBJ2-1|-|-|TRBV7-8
ASSLALSYNEQF
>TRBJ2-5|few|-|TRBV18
ASSPLYQETQY
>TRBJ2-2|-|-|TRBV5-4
ASSLEGGGELF
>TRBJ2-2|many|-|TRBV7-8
ASSLAMGGTGELF
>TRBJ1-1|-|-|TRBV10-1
ASTASRGTEAF
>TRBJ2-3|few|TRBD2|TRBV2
ASSFSGASTDTQY
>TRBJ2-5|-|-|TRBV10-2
ASSTTGVEETQY
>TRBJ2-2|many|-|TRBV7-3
ASSLMPRGSVWSGELF
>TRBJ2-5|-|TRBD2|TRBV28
ASAGLAGLGETQY
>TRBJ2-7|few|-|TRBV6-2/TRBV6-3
ASSPGWEQAYEQY
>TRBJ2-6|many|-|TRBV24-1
ATSDFSSGANVLT
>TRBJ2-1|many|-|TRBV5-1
ASSSRDTEQF
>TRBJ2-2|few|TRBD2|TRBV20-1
SARGLAGGGELF
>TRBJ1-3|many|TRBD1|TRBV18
ASSPGTAGNTIY
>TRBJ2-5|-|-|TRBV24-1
ATSDLGGQETQY
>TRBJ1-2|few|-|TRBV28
ASRSRAGYT
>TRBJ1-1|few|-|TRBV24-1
ATSDLAARAF
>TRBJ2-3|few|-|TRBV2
ASSEGSRADTQY
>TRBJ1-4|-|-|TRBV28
ASSDSTPEKLF
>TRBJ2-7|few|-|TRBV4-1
ASSHALGSYEQY
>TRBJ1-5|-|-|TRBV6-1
ASSVEGDQPQH
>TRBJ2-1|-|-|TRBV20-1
SARSETGSSYNEQF